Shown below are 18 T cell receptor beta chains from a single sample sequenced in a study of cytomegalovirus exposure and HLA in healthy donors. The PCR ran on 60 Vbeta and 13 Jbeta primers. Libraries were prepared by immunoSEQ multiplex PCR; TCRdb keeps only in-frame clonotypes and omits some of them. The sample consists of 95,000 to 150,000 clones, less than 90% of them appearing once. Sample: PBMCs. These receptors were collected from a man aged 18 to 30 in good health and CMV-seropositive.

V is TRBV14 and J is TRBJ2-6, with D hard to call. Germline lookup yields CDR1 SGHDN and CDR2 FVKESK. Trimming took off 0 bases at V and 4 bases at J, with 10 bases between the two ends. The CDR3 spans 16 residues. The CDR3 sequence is CASSQEAFFGANVLTF. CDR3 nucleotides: TGTGCCAGCAGCCAAGAGGCCTTCTTCGGGGCCAACGTCCTGACTTTC.

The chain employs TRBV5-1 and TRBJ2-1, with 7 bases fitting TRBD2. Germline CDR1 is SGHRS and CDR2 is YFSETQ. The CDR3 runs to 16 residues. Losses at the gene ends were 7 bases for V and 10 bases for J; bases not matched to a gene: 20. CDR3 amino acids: CASGGGARLAAGEQFF. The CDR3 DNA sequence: TGCGCCAGCGGGGGAGGGGCCCGGCTTGCCGCAGGGGAGCAGTTCTTC.

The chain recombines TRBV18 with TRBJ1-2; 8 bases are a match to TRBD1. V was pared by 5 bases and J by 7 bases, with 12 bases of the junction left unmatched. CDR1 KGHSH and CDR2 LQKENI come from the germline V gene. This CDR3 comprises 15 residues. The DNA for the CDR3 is TGTGCCAGCTCAACAGGACAGGGAGGAGATCCTGGCTACACCTTC. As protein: CASSTGQGGDPGYTF.

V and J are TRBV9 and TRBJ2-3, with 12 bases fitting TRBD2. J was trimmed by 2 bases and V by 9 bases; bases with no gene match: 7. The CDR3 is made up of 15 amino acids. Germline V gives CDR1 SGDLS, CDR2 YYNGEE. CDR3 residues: CAKRTSGESTDTQYF. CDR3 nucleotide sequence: TGTGCCAAACGGACTAGCGGGGAGTCCACAGATACGCAGTATTTT. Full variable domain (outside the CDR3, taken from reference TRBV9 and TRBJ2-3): DSGVTQTPKHLITATGQRVTLRCSPRSGDLSVYWYQQSLDQGLQFLIQYYNGEERAKGNILERFSAQQFPDLHSELNLSSLELGDSALYFCAKRTSGESTDTQYFGPGTRLTVL.

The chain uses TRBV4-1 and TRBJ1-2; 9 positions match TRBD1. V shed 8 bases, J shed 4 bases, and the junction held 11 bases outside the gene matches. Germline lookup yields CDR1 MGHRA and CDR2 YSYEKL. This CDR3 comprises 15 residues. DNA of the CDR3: TGCGCCAGCTCAAACAGGGGGCTGGGGCCCTATGGCTACACCTTC. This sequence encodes CASSNRGLGPYGYTF.

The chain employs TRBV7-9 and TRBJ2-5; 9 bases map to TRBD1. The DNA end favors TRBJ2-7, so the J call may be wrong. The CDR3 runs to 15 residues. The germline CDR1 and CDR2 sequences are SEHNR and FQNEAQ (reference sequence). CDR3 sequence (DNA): TGTGCCAGCAACTCAGGGACAGGGTCCGTATACGAGCAGTACTTC. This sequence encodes CASNSGTGSVYEQYF.

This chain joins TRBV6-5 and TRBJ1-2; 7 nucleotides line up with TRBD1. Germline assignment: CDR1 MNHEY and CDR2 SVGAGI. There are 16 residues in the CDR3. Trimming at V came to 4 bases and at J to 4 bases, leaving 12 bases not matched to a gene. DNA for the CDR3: TGTGCCAGCAGTTTGAGTGGGACAGAGACCTTCTATGGCTACACCTTC. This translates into CASSLSGTETFYGYTF.

The CDR3 here is CASSIMGAETQYF. The CDR3 DNA follows: TGTGCCAGTAGTATAATGGGGGCGGAGACCCAGTACTTC. The genes are TRBV19 and TRBJ2-5, with a weak D call TRBD1 (6 bases). This CDR3 is built from 13 residues. Germline CDR1 and CDR2: LNHDA and SQIVND (reference sequence). Between the trimmed V and J ends, which lost 2 bases and 5 bases, there was a span of 9 bases.

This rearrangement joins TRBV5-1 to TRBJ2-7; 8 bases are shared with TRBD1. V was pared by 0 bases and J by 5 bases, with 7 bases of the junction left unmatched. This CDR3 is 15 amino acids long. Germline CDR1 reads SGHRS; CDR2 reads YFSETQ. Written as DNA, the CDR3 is TGCGCCAGCAGCTTGGTAGGACAGGGTAACCACGAGCAGTACTTC. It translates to CASSLVGQGNHEQYF.

DNA for the CDR3: TGTGCCAGCAGCTTAGTTGGCAGAGGCTACGAGCAGTACTTC. Protein: CASSLVGRGYEQYF. The chain uses TRBV7-9 and TRBJ2-7; the D is unclear. The ends were cut back, 1 base at V and 3 bases at J, with 10 bases in the middle. This CDR3 is built from 14 residues. CDR1 is SEHNR and CDR2 is FQNEAQ in the germline V gene (reference sequence).

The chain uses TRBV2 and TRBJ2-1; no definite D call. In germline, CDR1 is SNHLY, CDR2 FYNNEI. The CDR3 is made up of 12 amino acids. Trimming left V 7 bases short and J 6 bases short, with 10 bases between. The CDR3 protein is CASNTDTNEQFF. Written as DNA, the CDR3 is TGTGCCAGCAATACAGACACCAATGAGCAGTTCTTC. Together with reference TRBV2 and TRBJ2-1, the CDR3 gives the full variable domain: EPEVTQTPSHQVTQMGQEVILRCVPISNHLYFYWYRQILGQKVEFLVSFYNNEISEKSEIFDDQFSVERPDGSNFTLKIRSTKLEDSAMYFCASNTDTNEQFFGPGTRLTVL.

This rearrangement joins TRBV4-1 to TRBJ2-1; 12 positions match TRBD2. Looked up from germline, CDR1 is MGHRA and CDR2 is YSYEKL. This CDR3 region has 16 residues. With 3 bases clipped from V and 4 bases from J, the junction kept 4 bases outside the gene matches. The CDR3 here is CASSQETSGGYNEQFF. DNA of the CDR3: TGCGCCAGCAGCCAGGAGACTAGCGGGGGTTACAATGAGCAGTTCTTC.

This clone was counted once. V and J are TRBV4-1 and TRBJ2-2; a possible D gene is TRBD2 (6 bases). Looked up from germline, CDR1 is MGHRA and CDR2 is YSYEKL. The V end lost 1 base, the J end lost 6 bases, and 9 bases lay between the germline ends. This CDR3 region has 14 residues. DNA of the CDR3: TGCGCCAGCAGCCAAGTTGGGGGGTCCGGGGAGCTGTTTTTT. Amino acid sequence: CASSQVGGSGELFF.

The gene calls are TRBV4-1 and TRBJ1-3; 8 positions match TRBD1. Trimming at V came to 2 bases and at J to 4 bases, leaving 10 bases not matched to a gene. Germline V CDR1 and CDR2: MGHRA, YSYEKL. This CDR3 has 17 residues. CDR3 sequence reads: CASSQLPTRTGGNTIYF. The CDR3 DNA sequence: TGCGCCAGCAGCCAACTACCAACCAGGACAGGGGGAAACACCATATATTTT.

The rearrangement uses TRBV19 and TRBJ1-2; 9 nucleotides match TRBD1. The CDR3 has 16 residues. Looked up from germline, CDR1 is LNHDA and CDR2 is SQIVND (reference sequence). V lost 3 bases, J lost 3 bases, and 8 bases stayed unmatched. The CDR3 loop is CASSIQDRGGYYGYTF. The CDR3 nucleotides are TGTGCCAGTAGTATCCAAGACAGGGGGGGATACTATGGCTACACCTTC.

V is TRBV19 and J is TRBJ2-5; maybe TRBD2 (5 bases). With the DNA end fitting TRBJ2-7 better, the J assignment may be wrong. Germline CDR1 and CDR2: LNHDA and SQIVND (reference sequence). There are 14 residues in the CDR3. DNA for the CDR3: TGTGCCAGTAGTAAGGGAGACAAGATCAGCGAGCAGTACTTC. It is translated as CASSKGDKISEQYF.

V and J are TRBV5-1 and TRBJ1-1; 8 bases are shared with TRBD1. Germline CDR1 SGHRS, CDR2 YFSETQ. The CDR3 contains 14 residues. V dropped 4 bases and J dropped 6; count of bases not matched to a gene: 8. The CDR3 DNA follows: TGCGCCAGCAGCCCCGAGGACAGGGCCCCTGAAGCTTTCTTT. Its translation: CASSPEDRAPEAFF.

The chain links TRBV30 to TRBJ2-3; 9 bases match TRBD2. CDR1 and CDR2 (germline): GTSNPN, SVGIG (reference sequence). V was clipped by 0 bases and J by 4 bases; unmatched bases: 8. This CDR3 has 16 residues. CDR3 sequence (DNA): TGTGCCTGGAGTGTAAATGCGGGGGGGCGGTCAGATACGCAGTATTTT. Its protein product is CAWSVNAGGRSDTQYF.